This TCR beta chain was sequenced in a study of shared clonotypes between healthy human individuals. The table came from immunoSEQ multiplex PCR; TCRdb's copy has only in-frame clones and leaves some out. The sample has some 1,600,000 clones, 95% to 99% seen once. A CD45RA-negative memory subset and a CD45RA+ naive subset were separated from the CD4+ cells. The germline gives CDR1 SGHAT, CDR2 FQNNGV. The length of the CDR3 is 14 residues. V was shortened by 2 bases and J by 3 bases, with 11 bases between the two germline ends. General study findings and limits: Generation probability values for non-shared clonotypes were lower than those for clonotypes shared by all four donors.

As concerns this clone: Antigen: not known.

The gene calls are TRBV11-2 and TRBJ2-7, with D perhaps TRBD1 (5 bases). Source material: naive CD4+ T cells sorted from blood. Subset described: CD45RA+ positively selected. The receptor was derived from a man aged 25 to 40 in good health. The CDR3 loop reads CASSLTPQGYEQYF. CDR3 nucleotides: TGTGCCAGCAGCTTAACTCCCCAGGGCTACGAGCAGTACTTC.